This T cell receptor beta chain comes out of a study of T cell changes during pregnancy in multiple sclerosis (dated by TCRdb to between 2018 and 2020). Background for the entire study: The study looked at changes in the T cell repertoire across pregnancy in women with multiple sclerosis.

The library was produced with the immunoSEQ multiplex PCR assay. What TCRdb holds here is the immuneACCESS table cut down to in-frame rearrangements. Part of the clones is not present; checked against another copy, under half of the missing clones reflect an unresolved V gene, and the others are unexplained. The sample yields more than 40,000 clones; about 91% were counted once. The top ten clonotypes cover about 8.8% of the sample. The count of this clone is one. What this receptor recognizes is not known. Qualities for individual bases were not recorded, and no much larger clone is one base off. CDR1 and CDR2 were assigned from the germline V gene as LGHNA and YSLEER. The junction shows trimming of 1 base on V and 6 bases on J, plus 16 bases between the germline ends. The CDR3 covers 16 residues, taking in both the cysteine and the phenylalanine. Only the CDR3 DNA is retained, 48 bases long and in frame from the first base.

The sample was CD8+ T cells from peripheral blood mononuclear cells, taken after pregnancy. The chain is encoded by TRBV4-3 joined to TRBJ1-5, and possibly TRBD1, on 6 matching bases. The origin of this receptor is a female donor with multiple sclerosis, enrolled in a pregnancy study. The bases read TGCGCCAGCAGCCAAGTTGATAGCAGGGGAAGTCAGCCCCAGCATTTT. This gives the protein CASSQVDSRGSQPQHF.